The clone carrying this T cell receptor beta chain came up many times. Its antigen is not identified. Through Arm-PCR of CDR3 regions and iRepertoire HTBI primers, TCR beta libraries were built. From the multiplex PCR reads, TCRdb called clonotypes with MiXCR, one entry per CDR3 protein. The sample holds 400,000 to 650,000 distinct CDR3 sequences, about 15% seen once. Trimming removed 5 bases from V and 0 bases from J; junction bases left unmatched: 5. Germline assignment: CDR1 MDHEN and CDR2 SYDVKM. The CDR3 is made up of 15 amino acids. The sample comes from a study of regulatory T cells in long-lasting Graves disease. Study-level information: Graves' patients diagnosed newly had used antithyroid drugs under 3 months. Study-wide points: Repertoires from persistent disease leaned toward TRBV28, TRBJ1-2 and TRBJ2-5.

Sample time point: newly diagnosed GD, antithyroid drugs for less than 3 months. Construction of the TCR library relied on RNA isolated from PBMCs. This sample also belongs to another study, concerning T cells in Graves' hyperthyroidism and ophthalmopathy. From that study: Graves' hyperthyroidism is called stable when ophthalmopathy does not progress within 18 months.

The sequencing here drew on peripheral blood mononuclear cells (PBMCs), taken at new diagnosis, from a patient treated with antithyroid drugs. The origin of this receptor is a woman aged 35-65 years with Graves disease. The chain carries TRBV28 and TRBJ2-7; TRBD2 matches 9 bases. CDR3 DNA sequence: TGTGCCAGCAGTAAGGCGGGGGGGATCTCCTACGAGCAGTACTTC. It is translated as CASSKAGGISYEQYF. Together with reference TRBV28 and TRBJ2-7, the CDR3 gives the full variable domain: DVKVTQSSRYLVKRTGEKVFLECVQDMDHENMFWYRQDPGLGLRLIYFSYDVKMKEKGDIPEGYSVSREKKERFSLILESASTNQTSMYLCASSKAGGISYEQYFGPGTRLTVT.